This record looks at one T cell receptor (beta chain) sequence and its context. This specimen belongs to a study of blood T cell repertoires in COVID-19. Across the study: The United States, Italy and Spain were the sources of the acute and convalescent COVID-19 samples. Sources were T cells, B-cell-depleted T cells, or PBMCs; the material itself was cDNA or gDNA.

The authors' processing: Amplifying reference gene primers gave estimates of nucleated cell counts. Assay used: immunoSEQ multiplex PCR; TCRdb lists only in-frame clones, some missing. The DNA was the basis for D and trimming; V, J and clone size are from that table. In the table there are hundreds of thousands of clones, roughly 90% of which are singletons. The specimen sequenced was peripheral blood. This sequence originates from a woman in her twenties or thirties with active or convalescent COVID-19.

The CDR3 region is CASNNAVAYEQYF. In DNA form, the CDR3 reads TGCGCCAGCAATAACGCTGTAGCCTACGAGCAGTACTTC. The chain couples TRBV10-1 to TRBJ2-7; D not certain. CDR1 is WNHNN, CDR2 SYGVQD, per germline (reference sequence). Trimming took off 7 bases at V and 2 bases at J, with 12 bases between the two ends. The CDR3 sequence is 13 residues long.